This TCR beta chain is from a study of beta chain features in type 1 diabetes (dated by TCRdb to between 2018 and 2020). For the study in its entirety: Mean age, gender distribution, total cell number and subset yield were not different between patients and healthy donors. A total of approximately 99,000,000 sorted cells were examined across all samples, and RNA yield correlated strongly with the number of cells per subset. The study compared the TCRB repertoires of sorted circulating CD4+ T cell subsets in recently diagnosed type 1 diabetes patients with those in matched healthy donors. Whereas all 30 or so donors provided naive and central memory subsets, regulatory and stem cell-like memory subsets were isolated from just 8 patients and about eight healthy donors.

The research as a whole found: Only small numbers of individuals were included in the HLA sub-analyses, which left unresolved whether HLA type had any influence on TCRB rearrangement. A moderate but significant shortening of TCRB CDR3 length was observed in type 1 diabetes patients in all four CD4+ subsets. The naive, central memory and regulatory TCRB repertoires appeared to resemble one another more closely among patients than among healthy donors. At VDJ recombination sites, patients with type 1 diabetes made fewer insertions and deleted more nucleotides, a pattern implying thymic rearrangement abnormalities. Because cDNA was sequenced instead of genomic DNA, highly expressing activated cells could be over-represented, though the groups showed no difference in activation or CD3 levels. PCR might favor shorter templates, but patient and control samples were amplified and corrected together, so any skew would affect both groups equally.

Comments on this clone: Its antigen is not yet known. It has no much larger one-base neighbor in the sample; base qualities were not kept.

A single peripheral blood draw of around 120 mL on average was collected from each donor into heparinised tubes. A BD FACSAria II and a panel including CD45RO, CCR7, CD25, CD127, CD95 and CD27 were used to sort naive, central memory, regulatory and stem cell-like memory CD4+ T cells. All sorted populations exceeded 95% purity. PBMCs were isolated immediately by Lymphoprep density gradient centrifugation and stained directly without culture. So that batch effects would be minimized, each experiment stained and sorted samples in pairs, pairing one healthy donor with one patient. All of the isolated RNA was reverse transcribed with the High Capacity cDNA Reverse Transcription Kit, so expressed TCRB transcripts were sequenced. Naive, central memory and regulatory T cell samples underwent deep immunoSEQ sequencing, averaging around 4 million total reads per sample. Sorted cells were lysed in RLT buffer and RNA was extracted with DNase-treated RNeasy Micro or Mini kits, depending on cell number. To prevent cross-contamination, each cell subset was processed individually, whereas patient and healthy donor samples were processed jointly. TCRB sequences were amplified from cDNA with the immunoSEQ multiplex PCR, producing 87-bp fragments spanning the CDR3 region. Amplicons were sequenced on the Illumina HiSeq platform. The original pipeline was this. Synthetic template baselines were used to correct PCR bias computationally, reads within Hamming distance 2 were collapsed together, and singletons that could not be merged were discarded. Reads were aligned to IMGT to assign V, D and J genes, CDR3 length, and insertions or deletions at six rearrangement sites. Clonotype counts were normalized to sorted cell number within each subset before computing true diversity and Gini coefficients with the tcR R package. Repertoire sharing was quantified using the overlap coefficient calculated on TCRB nucleotide sequences. Out-of-frame TCRB sequences from naive cells were analyzed as a proxy for the pre-selection repertoire. Imported from immuneACCESS, the table was reduced by TCRdb to in-frame sequences with V and J called. These copies leave out some clones; in studies compared against another copy, an unresolved V gene accounts for under half, and the cause of the remainder is not known. The V and J calls and clone size come from that table; D and trimming were worked out from the DNA. The sample table records 250,000 to 350,000 clones; 9.5% to 12% of these occur just once. More than 0.015% of the sample rests with the top ten.

The CDR3 spans 14 residues, from the cysteine through the phenylalanine. Of the read, only the CDR3 DNA is kept; its 42 bases are in frame from base 1. V lost 6 bases and J lost 7 bases, and the count of bases not matched to a germline gene is 7. CDR1 and CDR2, looked up from the germline V gene, are SGHTA and FQGNSA. This receptor was taken from a woman in her twenties or thirties in good health. Specimen: naive CD4+ T cells from blood. The sample's cell subset or site label, in plain terms: true naive CD4+ T cells. The rearrangement combines TRBV7-2 with TRBJ2-1, and 9 junction bases match TRBD1. The DNA sequence is TGTGCCAGCAGGTCCGGGACAGGGCATAATGAGCAGTTCTTC. The encoded protein is CASRSGTGHNEQFF. The CDR3 plus the reference TRBV7-2 and TRBJ2-1 genes for the other parts give the full variable domain: GAGVSQSPSNKVTEKGKDVELRCDPISGHTALYWYRQSLGQGLEFLIYFQGNSAPDKSGLPSDRFSAERTGGSVSTLTIQRTQQEDSAVYLCASRSGTGHNEQFFGPGTRLTVL.